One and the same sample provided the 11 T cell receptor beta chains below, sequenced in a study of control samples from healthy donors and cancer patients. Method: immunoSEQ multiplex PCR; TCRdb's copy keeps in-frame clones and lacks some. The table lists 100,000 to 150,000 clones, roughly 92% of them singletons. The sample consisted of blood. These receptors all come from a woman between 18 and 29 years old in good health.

The CDR3 sequence: CAISESSTDTQYF. In DNA, the CDR3 is TGTGCCATCAGTGAGTCATCGACAGATACGCAGTATTTT. The rearrangement joins TRBV10-3 to TRBJ2-3; D gene uncertain. This CDR3 region has 13 residues. In germline, CDR1 is ENHRY, CDR2 SYGVKD. V was cut by 0 bases and J by 3 bases, with 4 bases left in between.

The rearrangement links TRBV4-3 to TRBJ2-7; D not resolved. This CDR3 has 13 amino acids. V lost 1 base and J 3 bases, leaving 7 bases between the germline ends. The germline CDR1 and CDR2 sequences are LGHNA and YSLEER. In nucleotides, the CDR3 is TGCGCCAGCAGCCAAGGACTTAGCTACGAGCAGTACTTC. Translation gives CASSQGLSYEQYF.

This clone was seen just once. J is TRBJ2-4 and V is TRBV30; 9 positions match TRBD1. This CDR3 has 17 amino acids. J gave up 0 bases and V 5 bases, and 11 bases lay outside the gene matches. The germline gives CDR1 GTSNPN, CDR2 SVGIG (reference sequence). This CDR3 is CAWCTGGLGLAKNIQYF. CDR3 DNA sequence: TGTGCCTGGTGTACAGGGGGCCTAGGGTTAGCCAAAAACATTCAGTACTTC. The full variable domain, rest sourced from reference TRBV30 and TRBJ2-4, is SQTIHQWPATLVQPVGSPLSLECTVEGTSNPNLYWYRQAAGRGLQLLFYSVGIGQISSEVPQNLSASRPQDRQFILSSKKLLLSDSGFYLCAWCTGGLGLAKNIQYFGAGTRLSVL.

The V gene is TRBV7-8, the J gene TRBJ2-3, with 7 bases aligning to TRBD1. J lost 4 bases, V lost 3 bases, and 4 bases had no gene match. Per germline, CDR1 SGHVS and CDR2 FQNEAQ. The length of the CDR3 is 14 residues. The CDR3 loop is CASSLYRGADTQYF. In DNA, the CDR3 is TGTGCCAGCAGCTTGTACAGGGGAGCAGATACGCAGTATTTT.

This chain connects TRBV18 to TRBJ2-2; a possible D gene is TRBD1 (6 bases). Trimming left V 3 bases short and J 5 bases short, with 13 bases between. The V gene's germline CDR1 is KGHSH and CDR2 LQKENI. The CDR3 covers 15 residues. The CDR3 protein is CASSPPGTGTGELFF. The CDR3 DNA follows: TGTGCCAGCTCACCCCCGGGTACAGGGACCGGGGAGCTGTTTTTT.

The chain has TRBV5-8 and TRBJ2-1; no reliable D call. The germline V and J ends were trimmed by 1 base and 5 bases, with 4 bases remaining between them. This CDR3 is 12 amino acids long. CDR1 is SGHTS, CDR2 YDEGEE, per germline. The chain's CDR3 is CASSLSNNEQFF. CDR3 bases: TGTGCCAGCAGCTTGTCGAACAATGAGCAGTTCTTC.

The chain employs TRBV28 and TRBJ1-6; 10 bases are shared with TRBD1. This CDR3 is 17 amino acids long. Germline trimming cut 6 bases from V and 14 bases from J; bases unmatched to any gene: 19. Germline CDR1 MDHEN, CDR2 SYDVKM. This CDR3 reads CASRGPPGQGQGNTLHF. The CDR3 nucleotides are TGTGCCAGCAGAGGTCCGCCGGGACAGGGGCAAGGGAACACCCTCCACTTT.

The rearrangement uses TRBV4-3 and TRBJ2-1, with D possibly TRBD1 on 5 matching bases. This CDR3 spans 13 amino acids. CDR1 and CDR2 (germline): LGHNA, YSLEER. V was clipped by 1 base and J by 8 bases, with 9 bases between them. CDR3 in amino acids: CASSQAPGYEQFF. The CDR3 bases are TGCGCCAGCAGCCAAGCTCCAGGGTATGAGCAGTTCTTC.

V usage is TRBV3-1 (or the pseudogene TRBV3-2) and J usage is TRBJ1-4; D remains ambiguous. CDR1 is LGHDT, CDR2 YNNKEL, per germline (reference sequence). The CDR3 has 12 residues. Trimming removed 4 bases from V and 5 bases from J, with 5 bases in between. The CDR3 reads CASSPYNEKLFF. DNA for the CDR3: TGTGCCAGCAGCCCATACAATGAAAAACTGTTTTTT.

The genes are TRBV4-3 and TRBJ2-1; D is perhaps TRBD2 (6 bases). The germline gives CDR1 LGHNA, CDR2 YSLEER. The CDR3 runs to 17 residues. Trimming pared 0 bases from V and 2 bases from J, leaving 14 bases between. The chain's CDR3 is CASSQDLGGAAYNEQFF. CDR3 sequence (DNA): TGCGCCAGCAGCCAAGATCTTGGCGGGGCGGCCTACAATGAGCAGTTCTTC.

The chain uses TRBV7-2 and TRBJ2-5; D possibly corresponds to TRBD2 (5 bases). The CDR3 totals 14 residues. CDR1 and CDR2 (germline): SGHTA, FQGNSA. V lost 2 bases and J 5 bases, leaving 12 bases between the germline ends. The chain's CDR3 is CASSLRSGWETQYF. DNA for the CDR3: TGTGCCAGCAGCTTAAGAAGCGGCTGGGAGACCCAGTACTTC.